The 19 T cell receptor beta chains reported below all come from one sample, sequenced in a study of CD8 T cells in Susac syndrome. Reverse transcription of about 0.5 to 1 ug RNA used random hexamers. TCRdb reprocessed the immunoSEQ multiplex PCR reads with MiXCR, giving one entry per CDR3 protein. The sample shows 150,000 to 200,000 distinct CDR3 sequences, about 93% of them seen only once. Sequencing input: CD4+ T cells from PBMCs. Receptor source: a human donor with multiple sclerosis.

V and J are TRBV20-1 and TRBJ2-7, with unresolved D. CDR3 length equals 11 residues. The V gene's germline CDR1 is DFQATT and CDR2 SNEGSKA (reference sequence). Trimming took 6 bases from V and 6 from J, leaving 12 bases between them. In nucleotides, the CDR3 is TGCAGTGCCTCGGACCTGGCCGAGCAGTACTTC. This codes for CSASDLAEQYF.

The chain carries TRBV12-3 or TRBV12-4 and TRBJ2-7; D possibly matches TRBD1 or TRBD2 (5 bases each). Between the trimmed V and J ends, which lost 2 bases and 9 bases, there was a span of 11 bases. This CDR3 comprises 12 residues. CDR3 nucleotide sequence: TGTGCCAGCAGTTTAAGGGGACGGGGGCAGTACTTC. Its protein product is CASSLRGRGQYF.

The chain recombines TRBV11-2 with TRBJ2-1; no reliable D call. The CDR3 has 16 amino acids. V was clipped by 1 base and J by 0 bases, with 10 bases between them. Germline values: CDR1 SGHAT, CDR2 FQNNGV. CDR3 DNA sequence: TGTGCCAGCAGCTTAGGGGCCGGGTTCTCCTACAATGAGCAGTTCTTC. It encodes CASSLGAGFSYNEQFF.

The chain recombines TRBV4-1 with TRBJ2-1, with TRBD2 matching over 13 bases. The germline V gene has CDR1 MGHRA and CDR2 YSYEKL. The trim removed 5 bases at V and 5 bases at J, leaving 3 bases unmatched. The CDR3 contains 15 residues. CDR3 protein: CASSSGLAGNNEQFF. CDR3 nucleotides: TGCGCCAGCAGCTCGGGACTAGCGGGGAACAATGAGCAGTTCTTC.

This clonotype was seen once. The genes are TRBV6-2 or TRBV6-3 and TRBJ2-3, with 7 bases lining up with TRBD2. Germline CDR1 and CDR2: MNHEY and SVGEGT. This CDR3 spans 16 amino acids. The V segment lost 0 bases and the J segment 0 bases; nucleotides outside the gene matches: 3. The CDR3 DNA follows: TGTGCCAGCAGTTACTCTCCTAGCGGCAGCACAGATACGCAGTATTTT. It encodes CASSYSPSGSTDTQYF.

The chain uses TRBV6-1 and TRBJ1-4; unclear D gene. Per the germline V gene, CDR1 is MNHNS and CDR2 is SASEGT. The CDR3 contains 13 residues. V lost 2 bases, J lost 14 bases, and 15 bases lay in between. The CDR3 here is CASSEIKPERLFF. CDR3 nucleotides: TGTGCCAGCAGTGAAATTAAGCCAGAACGTCTGTTTTTT.

The rearrangement links TRBV11-2 to TRBJ2-1; 9 bases match TRBD2. V shed 5 bases, J shed 4 bases, and the junction held 15 bases outside the gene matches. Germline CDR1 and CDR2: SGHAT and FQNNGV. The CDR3 length is 18 residues. CDR3 protein: CASSPARIAGVSYNEQFF. DNA of the CDR3: TGTGCCAGCAGCCCCGCAAGGATAGCGGGAGTTAGTTACAATGAGCAGTTCTTC.

This rearrangement joins TRBV20-1 to TRBJ1-5; D gene unclear. CDR1 and CDR2 from the germline V gene are DFQATT and SNEGSKA (reference sequence). V was shortened by 0 bases and J by 5 bases, with 8 bases between the two germline ends. The CDR3 is 13 residues long. CDR3 amino acids: CSARDRKDQPQHF. For the CDR3, the DNA is TGCAGTGCTAGAGATCGCAAAGATCAGCCCCAGCATTTT.

V and J are TRBV3-1 and TRBJ1-5; D ambiguous. Trimming removed 0 bases at V and 8 bases at J, with 8 bases between. Germline V gene lookup returns CDR1 LGHDT and CDR2 YNNKEL (reference sequence). The CDR3 consists of 13 residues. The CDR3 sequence is CASSQDMREPQHF. CDR3 nucleotide sequence: TGTGCCAGCAGCCAAGATATGCGGGAGCCCCAGCATTTT.

This clonotype was seen once. Germline is not matched at one junction end, which may reflect a read error. The chain couples TRBV7-7 to TRBJ1-5; 8 nucleotides align to TRBD1. Germline loops: CDR1 SSHAT, CDR2 FNYEAQ (reference sequence). The CDR3 length is 14 residues. CDR3 loop: CASSSRGQVGPQHF. The CDR3 DNA follows: TGTGCTAGCAGCTCTAGGGGACAGGTAGGGCCCCAGCATTTT.

This rearrangement joins TRBV19 to TRBJ2-4; no clear D. V lost 4 bases and J lost 0, with 16 bases in between. This CDR3 comprises 17 residues. Germline lookup yields CDR1 LNHDA and CDR2 SQIVND (reference sequence). As DNA, the CDR3 is TGTGCCAGTAGTACCCTTCGACTGAAACTAGCCAAAAACATTCAGTACTTC. It is translated as CASSTLRLKLAKNIQYF.

The rearrangement links TRBV7-2 to TRBJ2-1; D not resolved. This CDR3 spans 13 amino acids. Per the germline V gene, CDR1 is SGHTA and CDR2 is FQGNSA. V was shortened by 0 bases and J by 12 bases, with 12 bases between the two germline ends. The DNA of the CDR3 is TGTGCCAGCAGCTTAGCACTAACAAACGCGCAGTTCTTC. Translated, it gives CASSLALTNAQFF. The variable domain in full, completed from reference TRBV7-2 and TRBJ2-1, reads GAGVSQSPSNKVTEKGKDVELRCDPISGHTALYWYRQSLGQGLEFLIYFQGNSAPDKSGLPSDRFSAERTGGSVSTLTIQRTQQEDSAVYLCASSLALTNAQFFGPGTRLTVL.

The J gene is TRBJ2-3, the V gene TRBV18; 7 bases match TRBD2. The CDR3 runs 14 residues. The germline V gene has CDR1 KGHSH and CDR2 LQKENI. V was clipped by 8 bases and J by 2 bases; unmatched bases: 7. CDR3: CASAVGGTTDTQYF. DNA of the CDR3: TGTGCCAGCGCGGTCGGGGGGACCACAGATACGCAGTATTTT.

The chain combines TRBV29-1 with TRBJ2-3; D possibly matches TRBD1 or TRBD2 (5 bases each). The germline CDR1 and CDR2 sequences are SQVTM and ANQGSEA. The V gene lost 4 bases and the J gene lost 4 bases, with 9 bases spanning the gap. The CDR3 loop spans 12 amino acids. The CDR3: CSVGRDADTQYF. The CDR3 bases are TGCAGCGTTGGCAGGGACGCAGATACGCAGTATTTT.

This clonotype is a singleton in its sample. The chain uses TRBV11-2 and TRBJ2-5, with D perhaps matching TRBD2 (6 bases). V lost 3 bases and J lost 1, with 12 bases in between. CDR3 length: 15 residues. Germline V gives CDR1 SGHAT, CDR2 FQNNGV. CDR3 DNA: TGTGCCAGCAGCTTCATAGCGGATATCCAAGAGACCCAGTACTTC. It encodes CASSFIADIQETQYF.

This clonotype was observed once. V usage is TRBV18 and J usage is TRBJ2-1; 8 bases line up with TRBD1. Germline CDR1 KGHSH, CDR2 LQKENI. The CDR3 extends over 15 amino acids. The V gene end was trimmed by 3 bases and the J gene end by 7 bases; junction bases not matched to a gene: 8. The CDR3 nucleotides read TGTGCCAGCTCACCGCGCGACAGGGGAGAAAATGAGCAGTTCTTC. This sequence encodes CASSPRDRGENEQFF.

The rearrangement links TRBV27 to TRBJ2-7; D gene uncertain. The V end lost 2 bases, the J end lost 2 bases, and 10 bases lay between the germline ends. This CDR3 is built from 14 residues. Germline V gene lookup returns CDR1 MNHEY and CDR2 SMNVEV (reference sequence). The CDR3 sequence: CASSLQDGPYEQYF. For the CDR3, the DNA is TGTGCCAGCAGTTTACAGGACGGGCCCTACGAGCAGTACTTC.

The chain employs TRBV5-6 and TRBJ2-5; D gene uncertain. Trimming took 1 base from V and 1 from J, leaving 8 bases between them. The CDR3 is 14 amino acids. Germline CDR1 and CDR2: SGHDT and YYEEEE. The CDR3 coding sequence is TGTGCCAGCAGCTTGCAGCACCTCCAAGAGACCCAGTACTTC. This translates into CASSLQHLQETQYF.

This chain connects TRBV4-3 to TRBJ2-2, with 7 bases identical to TRBD1. The junction had 13 bases not matched to a gene; V was cut back by 7 bases and J by 5 bases. The CDR3 loop spans 16 amino acids. Germline assignment: CDR1 LGHNA and CDR2 YSLEER. DNA of the CDR3: TGCGCCAGCACCCTTTTCAGGGGGATTTTAACCGGGGAGCTGTTTTTT. Translating it yields CASTLFRGILTGELFF.